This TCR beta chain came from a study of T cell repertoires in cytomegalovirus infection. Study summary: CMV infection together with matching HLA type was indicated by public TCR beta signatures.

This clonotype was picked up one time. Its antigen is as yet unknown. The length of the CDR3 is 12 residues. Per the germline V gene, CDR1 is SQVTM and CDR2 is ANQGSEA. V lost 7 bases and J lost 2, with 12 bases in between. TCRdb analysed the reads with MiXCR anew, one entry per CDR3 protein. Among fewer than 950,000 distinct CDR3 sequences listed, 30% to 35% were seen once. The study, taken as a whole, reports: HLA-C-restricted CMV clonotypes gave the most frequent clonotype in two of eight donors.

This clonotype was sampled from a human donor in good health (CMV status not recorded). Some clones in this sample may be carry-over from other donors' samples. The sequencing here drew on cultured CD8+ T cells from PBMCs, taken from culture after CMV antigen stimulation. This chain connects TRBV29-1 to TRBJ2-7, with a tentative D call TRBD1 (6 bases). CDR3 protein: CSAEDSPYEQYF. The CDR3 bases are TGCAGCGCTGAGGACAGCCCCTACGAGCAGTACTTC.